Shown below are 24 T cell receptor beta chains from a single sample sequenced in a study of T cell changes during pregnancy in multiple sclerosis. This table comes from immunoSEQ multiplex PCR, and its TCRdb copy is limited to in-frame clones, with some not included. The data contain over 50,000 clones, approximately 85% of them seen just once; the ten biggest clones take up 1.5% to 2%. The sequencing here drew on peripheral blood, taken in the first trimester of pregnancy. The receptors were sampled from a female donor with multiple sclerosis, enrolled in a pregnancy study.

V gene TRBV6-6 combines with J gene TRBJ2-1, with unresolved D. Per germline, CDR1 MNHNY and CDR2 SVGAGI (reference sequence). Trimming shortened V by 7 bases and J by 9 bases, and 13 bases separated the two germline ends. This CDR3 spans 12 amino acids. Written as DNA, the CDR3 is TGTGCCAGCAAAAGCCCCTCTCGTGAGCAGTTCTTC. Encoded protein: CASKSPSREQFF.

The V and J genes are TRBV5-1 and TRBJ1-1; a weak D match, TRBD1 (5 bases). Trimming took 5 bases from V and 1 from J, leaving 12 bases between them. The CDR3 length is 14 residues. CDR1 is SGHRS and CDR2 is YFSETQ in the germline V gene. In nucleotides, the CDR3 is TGCGCCAGCAGTCTCTCGGGGGGGAACACTGAAGCTTTCTTT. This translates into CASSLSGGNTEAFF.

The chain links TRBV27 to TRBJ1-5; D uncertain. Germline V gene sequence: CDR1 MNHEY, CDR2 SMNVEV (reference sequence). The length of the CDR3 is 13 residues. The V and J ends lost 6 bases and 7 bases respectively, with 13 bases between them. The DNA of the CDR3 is TGTGCCAGCAGCCAAGAGAGGCGACAGCCCCAGCATTTT. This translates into CASSQERRQPQHF.

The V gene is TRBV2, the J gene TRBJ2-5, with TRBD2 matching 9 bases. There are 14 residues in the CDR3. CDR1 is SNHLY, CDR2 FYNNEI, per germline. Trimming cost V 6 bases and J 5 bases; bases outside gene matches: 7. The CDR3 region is CASRPSGIIETQYF. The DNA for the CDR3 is TGTGCCAGCAGGCCTAGCGGGATCATCGAGACCCAGTACTTC.

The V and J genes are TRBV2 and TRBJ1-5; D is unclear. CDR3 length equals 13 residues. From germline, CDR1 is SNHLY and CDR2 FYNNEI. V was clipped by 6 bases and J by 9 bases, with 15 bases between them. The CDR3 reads CASSPGLGWPQHF. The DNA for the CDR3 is TGTGCCAGCAGCCCCGGACTTGGCTGGCCCCAGCATTTT.

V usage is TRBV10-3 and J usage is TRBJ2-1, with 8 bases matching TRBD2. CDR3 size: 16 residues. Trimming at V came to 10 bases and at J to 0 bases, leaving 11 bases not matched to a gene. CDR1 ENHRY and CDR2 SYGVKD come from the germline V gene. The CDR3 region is CATKGEAGDSYNEQFF. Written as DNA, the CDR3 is TGTGCCACGAAAGGGGAAGCGGGAGACTCCTACAATGAGCAGTTCTTC.

CDR3 residues: CASSIGTSGMPRSSYEQYF. CDR3 in DNA: TGTGCCAGTAGTATCGGGACTAGCGGGATGCCAAGGAGCTCCTACGAGCAGTACTTC. The gene calls are TRBV19 and TRBJ2-7; 13 bases are a match to TRBD2. CDR3 length: 19 amino acids. The germline gives CDR1 LNHDA, CDR2 SQIVND (reference sequence). Germline trimming cut 3 bases from V and 0 bases from J; bases unmatched to any gene: 11. Using reference TRBV19 and TRBJ2-7 for the parts outside the CDR3, the full variable domain is DGGITQSPKYLFRKEGQNVTLSCEQNLNHDAMYWYRQDPGQGLRLIYYSQIVNDFQKGDIAEGYSVSREKKESFPLTVTSAQKNPTAFYLCASSIGTSGMPRSSYEQYFGPGTRLTVT.

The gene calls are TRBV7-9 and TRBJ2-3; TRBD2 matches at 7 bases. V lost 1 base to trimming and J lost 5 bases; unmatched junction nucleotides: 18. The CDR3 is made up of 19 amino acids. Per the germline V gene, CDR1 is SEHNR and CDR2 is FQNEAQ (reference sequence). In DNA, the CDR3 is TGTGCCAGCAGCTTAGGCGTGGCGGTGCGGGAGCTCCGGGTAGATACGCAGTATTTT. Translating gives CASSLGVAVRELRVDTQYF.

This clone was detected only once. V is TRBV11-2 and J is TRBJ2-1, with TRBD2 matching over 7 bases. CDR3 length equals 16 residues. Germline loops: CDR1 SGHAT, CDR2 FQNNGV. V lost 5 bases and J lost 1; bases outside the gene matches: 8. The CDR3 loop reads CASSQAGLSSYNEQFF. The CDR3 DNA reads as TGTGCCAGCAGCCAAGCGGGACTGAGTTCCTACAATGAGCAGTTCTTC. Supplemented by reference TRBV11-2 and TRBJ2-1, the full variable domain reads EAGVAQSPRYKIIEKRQSVAFWCNPISGHATLYWYQQILGQGPKLLIQFQNNGVVDDSQLPKDRFSAERLKGVDSTLKIQPAKLEDSAVYLCASSQAGLSSYNEQFFGPGTRLTVL.

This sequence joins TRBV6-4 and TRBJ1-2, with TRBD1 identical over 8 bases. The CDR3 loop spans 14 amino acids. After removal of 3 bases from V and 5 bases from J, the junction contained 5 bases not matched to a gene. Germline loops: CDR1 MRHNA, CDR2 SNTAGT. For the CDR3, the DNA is TGTGCCAGCAGTGAAGGACAGGGAAAGTATGGCTACACCTTC. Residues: CASSEGQGKYGYTF.

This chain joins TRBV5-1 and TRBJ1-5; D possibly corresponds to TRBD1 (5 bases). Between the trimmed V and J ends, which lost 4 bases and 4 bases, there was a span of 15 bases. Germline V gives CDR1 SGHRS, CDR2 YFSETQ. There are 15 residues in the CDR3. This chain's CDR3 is CASSPGTAENQPQHF. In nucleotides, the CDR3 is TGCGCCAGCAGCCCCGGGACTGCGGAAAATCAGCCCCAGCATTTT.

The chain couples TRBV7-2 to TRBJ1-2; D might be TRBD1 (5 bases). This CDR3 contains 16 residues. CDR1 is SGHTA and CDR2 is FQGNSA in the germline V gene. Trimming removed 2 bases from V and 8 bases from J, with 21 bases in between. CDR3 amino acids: CASSLQTLGSGVGYTF. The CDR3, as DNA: TGTGCCAGCAGCTTACAAACGCTTGGTTCGGGGGTGGGCTACACCTTC.

As DNA, the CDR3 is TGCGCCAGCTCTTCGGGACAGCCGACTGGAAACACCATATATTTT. It codes for CASSSGQPTGNTIYF. The chain has TRBV5-1 and TRBJ1-3; TRBD1 aligns across 7 bases. This CDR3 region has 15 residues. Germline V gene lookup returns CDR1 SGHRS and CDR2 YFSETQ. Trimming took 7 bases from V and 2 from J; bases not matched to a gene: 9.

Here the CDR3 DNA reads TGTGCCAGCAGCTTGGAAGTTCGGACATTCTATGGCTACACCTTC. As protein: CASSLEVRTFYGYTF. The gene calls are TRBV5-5 and TRBJ1-2; a possible D gene is TRBD1 (5 bases). CDR1 SGHKS and CDR2 YYEKEE come from the germline V gene (reference sequence). Trimming pared 0 bases from V and 4 bases from J, leaving 13 bases between. CDR3 length: 15 residues.

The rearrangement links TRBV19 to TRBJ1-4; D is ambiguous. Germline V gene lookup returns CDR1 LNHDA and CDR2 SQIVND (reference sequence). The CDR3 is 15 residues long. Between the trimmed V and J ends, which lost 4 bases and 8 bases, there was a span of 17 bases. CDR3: CASSTQSEYGEKLFF. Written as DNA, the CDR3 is TGTGCCAGTAGTACCCAATCAGAGTACGGGGAAAAACTGTTTTTT.

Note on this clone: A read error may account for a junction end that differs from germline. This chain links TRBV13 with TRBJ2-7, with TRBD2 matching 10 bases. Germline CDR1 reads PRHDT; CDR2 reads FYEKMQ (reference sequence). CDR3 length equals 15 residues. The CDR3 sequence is CASSPAGGPSNEQYF. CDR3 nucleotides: TGTGCCAGCAGCCCAGCGGGAGGGCCCTCCAACGAGCAGTACTTC.

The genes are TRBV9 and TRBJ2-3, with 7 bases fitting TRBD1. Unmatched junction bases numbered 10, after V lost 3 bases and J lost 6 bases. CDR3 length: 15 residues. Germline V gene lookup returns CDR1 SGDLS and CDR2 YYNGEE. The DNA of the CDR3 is TGTGCCAGCAGCGCCAAGACAGGGAAGGGGGATACGCAGTATTTT. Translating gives CASSAKTGKGDTQYF.

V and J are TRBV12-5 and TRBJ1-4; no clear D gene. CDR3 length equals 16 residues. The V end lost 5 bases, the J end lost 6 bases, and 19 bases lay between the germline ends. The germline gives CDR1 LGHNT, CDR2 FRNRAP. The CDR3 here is CASGPPGPPEDEKLFF. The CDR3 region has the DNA TGTGCTAGTGGTCCACCGGGTCCCCCAGAGGATGAAAAACTGTTTTTT.

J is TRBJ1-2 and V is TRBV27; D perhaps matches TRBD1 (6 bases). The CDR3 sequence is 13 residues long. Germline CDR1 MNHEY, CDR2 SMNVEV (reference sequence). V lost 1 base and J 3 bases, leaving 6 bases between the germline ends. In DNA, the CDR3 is TGTGCCAGCAGTTTATACAGGGACTATGGCTACACCTTC. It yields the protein CASSLYRDYGYTF.

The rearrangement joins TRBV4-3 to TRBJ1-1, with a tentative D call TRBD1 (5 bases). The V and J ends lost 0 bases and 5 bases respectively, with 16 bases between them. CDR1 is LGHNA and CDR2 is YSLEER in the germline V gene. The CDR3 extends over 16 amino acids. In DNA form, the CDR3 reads TGCGCCAGCAGCCAAGATGTCGTTGGGGGAGGAACTGAAGCTTTCTTT. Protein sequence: CASSQDVVGGGTEAFF.

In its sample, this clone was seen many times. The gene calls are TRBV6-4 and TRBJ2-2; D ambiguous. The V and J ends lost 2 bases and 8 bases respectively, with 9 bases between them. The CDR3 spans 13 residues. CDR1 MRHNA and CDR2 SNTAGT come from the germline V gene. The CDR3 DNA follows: TGTGCCAGCAGTGACGAGGTTCAGGGGGAGCTGTTTTTT. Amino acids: CASSDEVQGELFF.

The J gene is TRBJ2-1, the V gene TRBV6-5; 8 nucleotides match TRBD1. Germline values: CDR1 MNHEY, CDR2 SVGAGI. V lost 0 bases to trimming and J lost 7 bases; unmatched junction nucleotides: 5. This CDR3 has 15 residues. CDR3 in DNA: TGTGCCAGCAGTTACTCACAGGGGGTTCCGAATGAGCAGTTCTTC. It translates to CASSYSQGVPNEQFF.

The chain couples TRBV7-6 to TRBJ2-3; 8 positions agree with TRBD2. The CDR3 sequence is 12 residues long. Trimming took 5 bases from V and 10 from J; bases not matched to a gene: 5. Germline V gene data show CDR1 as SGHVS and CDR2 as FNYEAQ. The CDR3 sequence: CASSVSGEAQYF. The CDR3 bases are TGTGCCAGCAGCGTTAGCGGGGAAGCGCAGTATTTT.

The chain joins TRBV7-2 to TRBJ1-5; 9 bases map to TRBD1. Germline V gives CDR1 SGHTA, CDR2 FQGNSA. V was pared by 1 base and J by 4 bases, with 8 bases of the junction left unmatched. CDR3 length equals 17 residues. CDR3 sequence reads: CASSLVGRTGANQPQHF. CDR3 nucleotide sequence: TGTGCCAGCAGCTTAGTTGGTCGGACAGGGGCAAATCAGCCCCAGCATTTT.